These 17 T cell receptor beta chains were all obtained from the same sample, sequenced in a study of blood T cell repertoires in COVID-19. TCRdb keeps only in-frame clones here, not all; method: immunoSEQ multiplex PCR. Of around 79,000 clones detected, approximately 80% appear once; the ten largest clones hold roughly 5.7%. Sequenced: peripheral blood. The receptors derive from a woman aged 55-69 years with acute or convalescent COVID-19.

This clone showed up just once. The CDR3 region is CASSLLGGTKQPQHF. As DNA, the CDR3 is TGTGCCAGCAGCCTACTGGGGGGGACTAAGCAGCCCCAGCATTTT. The chain couples TRBV7-6 to TRBJ1-5; a possible D gene is TRBD1 (5 bases). Trimming shortened V by 5 bases and J by 7 bases, and 18 bases separated the two germline ends. There are 15 residues in the CDR3. Looked up from germline, CDR1 is SGHVS and CDR2 is FNYEAQ. The entire variable domain, with the rest obtained from reference TRBV7-6 and TRBJ1-5, is as follows: GAGVSQSPRYKVTKRGQDVALRCDPISGHVSLYWYRQALGQGPEFLTYFNYEAQQDKSGLPNDRFSAERPEGSISTLTIQRTEQRDSAMYRCASSLLGGTKQPQHFGDGTRLSIL.

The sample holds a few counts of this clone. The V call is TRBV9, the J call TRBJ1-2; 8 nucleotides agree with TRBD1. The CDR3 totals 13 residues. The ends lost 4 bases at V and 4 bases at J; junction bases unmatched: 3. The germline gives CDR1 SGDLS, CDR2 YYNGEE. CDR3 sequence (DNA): TGTGCCAGCAGCAGTGACAGGGGCTATGGCTACACCTTC. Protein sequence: CASSSDRGYGYTF.

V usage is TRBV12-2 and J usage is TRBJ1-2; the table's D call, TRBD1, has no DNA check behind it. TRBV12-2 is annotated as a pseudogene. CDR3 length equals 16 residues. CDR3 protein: CASRLEITGGDYGYTF. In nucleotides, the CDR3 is TGTGCAAGTCGCTTAGAGATTACAGGGGGCGACTATGGCTACACCTTC.

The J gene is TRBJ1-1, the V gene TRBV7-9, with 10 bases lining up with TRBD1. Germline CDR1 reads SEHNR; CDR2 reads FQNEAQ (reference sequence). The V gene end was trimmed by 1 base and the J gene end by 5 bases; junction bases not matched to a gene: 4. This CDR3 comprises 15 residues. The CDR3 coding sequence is TGTGCCAGCAGCTTAGTGACAGGGGGCGGGACTGAAGCTTTCTTT. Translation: CASSLVTGGGTEAFF.

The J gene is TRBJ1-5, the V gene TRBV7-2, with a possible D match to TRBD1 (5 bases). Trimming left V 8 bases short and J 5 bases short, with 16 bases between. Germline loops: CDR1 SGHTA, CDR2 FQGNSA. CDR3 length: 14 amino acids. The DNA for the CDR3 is TGTGCCAGCGGCTACCGCCGGGGGGATCAGCCCCAGCATTTT. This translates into CASGYRRGDQPQHF.

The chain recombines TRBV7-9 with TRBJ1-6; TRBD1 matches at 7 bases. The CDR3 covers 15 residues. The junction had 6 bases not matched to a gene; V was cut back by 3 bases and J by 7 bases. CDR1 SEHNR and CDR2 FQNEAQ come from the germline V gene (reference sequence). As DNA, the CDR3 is TGTGCCAGCAGCTTGCCACAGACAGGGAATTCACCCCTCCACTTT. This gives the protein CASSLPQTGNSPLHF. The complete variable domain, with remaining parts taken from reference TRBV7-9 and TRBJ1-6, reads DTGVSQNPRHKITKRGQNVTFRCDPISEHNRLYWYRQTLGQGPEFLTYFQNEAQLEKSRLLSDRFSAERPKGSFSTLEIQRTEQGDSAMYLCASSLPQTGNSPLHFGNGTRLTVT.

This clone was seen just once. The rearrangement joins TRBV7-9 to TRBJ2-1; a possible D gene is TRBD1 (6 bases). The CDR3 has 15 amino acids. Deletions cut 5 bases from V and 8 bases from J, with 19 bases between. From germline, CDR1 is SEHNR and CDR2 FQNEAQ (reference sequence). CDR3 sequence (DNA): TGTGCCAGCAGCCCTAAGGCCAGGGGAATTGATGAGCAGTTCTTC. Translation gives CASSPKARGIDEQFF.

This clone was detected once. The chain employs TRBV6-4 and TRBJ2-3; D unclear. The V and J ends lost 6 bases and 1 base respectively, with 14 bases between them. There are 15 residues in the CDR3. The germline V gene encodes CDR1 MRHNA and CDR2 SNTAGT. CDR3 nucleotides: TGTGCCAGCAGCGCCGAGGAAACGGGCACAGATACGCAGTATTTT. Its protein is CASSAEETGTDTQYF.

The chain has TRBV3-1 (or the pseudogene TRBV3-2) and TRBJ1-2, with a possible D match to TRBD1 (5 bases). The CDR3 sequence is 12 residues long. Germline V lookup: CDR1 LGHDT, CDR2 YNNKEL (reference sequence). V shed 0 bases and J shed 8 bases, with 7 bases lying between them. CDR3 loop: CASSQEAGGYTF. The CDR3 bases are TGTGCCAGCAGCCAAGAGGCAGGGGGCTACACCTTC.

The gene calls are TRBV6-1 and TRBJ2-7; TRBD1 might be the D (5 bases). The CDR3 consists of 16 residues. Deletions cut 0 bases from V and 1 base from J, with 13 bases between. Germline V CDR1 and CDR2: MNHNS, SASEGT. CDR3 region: CASSEAQGNPSYEQYF. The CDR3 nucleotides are TGTGCCAGCAGTGAAGCTCAGGGCAACCCTTCCTACGAGCAGTACTTC.

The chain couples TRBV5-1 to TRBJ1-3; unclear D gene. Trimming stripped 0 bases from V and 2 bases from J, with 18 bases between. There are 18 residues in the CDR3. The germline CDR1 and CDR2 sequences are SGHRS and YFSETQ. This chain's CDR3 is CASSLGPRGVGTGNTIYF. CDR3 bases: TGCGCCAGCAGCTTGGGGCCTCGGGGAGTGGGCACTGGAAACACCATATATTTT.

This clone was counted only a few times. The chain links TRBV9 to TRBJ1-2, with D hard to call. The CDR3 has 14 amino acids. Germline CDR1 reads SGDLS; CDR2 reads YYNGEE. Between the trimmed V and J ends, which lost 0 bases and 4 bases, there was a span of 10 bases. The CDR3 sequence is CASSVEDAGYGYTF. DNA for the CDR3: TGTGCCAGCAGCGTAGAAGACGCAGGCTATGGCTACACCTTC.

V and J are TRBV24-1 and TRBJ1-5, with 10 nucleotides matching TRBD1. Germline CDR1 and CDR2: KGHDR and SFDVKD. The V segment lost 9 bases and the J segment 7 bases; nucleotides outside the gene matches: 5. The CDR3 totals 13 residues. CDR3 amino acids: CATGGTGEQPQHF. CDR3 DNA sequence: TGTGCCACCGGTGGGACAGGGGAGCAGCCCCAGCATTTT.

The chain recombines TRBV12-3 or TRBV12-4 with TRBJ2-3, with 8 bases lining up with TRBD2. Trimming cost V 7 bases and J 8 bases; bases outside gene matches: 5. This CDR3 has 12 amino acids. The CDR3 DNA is TGTGCCAGCAACCGGGGGGGCGTTACGCAGTATTTT. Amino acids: CASNRGGVTQYF.

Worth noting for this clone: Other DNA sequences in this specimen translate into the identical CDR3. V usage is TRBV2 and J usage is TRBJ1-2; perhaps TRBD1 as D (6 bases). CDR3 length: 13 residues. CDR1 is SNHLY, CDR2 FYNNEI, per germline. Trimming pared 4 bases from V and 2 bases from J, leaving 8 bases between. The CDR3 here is CASSVQGNYGYTF. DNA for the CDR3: TGTGCCAGCAGTGTACAGGGAAACTATGGCTACACCTTC.

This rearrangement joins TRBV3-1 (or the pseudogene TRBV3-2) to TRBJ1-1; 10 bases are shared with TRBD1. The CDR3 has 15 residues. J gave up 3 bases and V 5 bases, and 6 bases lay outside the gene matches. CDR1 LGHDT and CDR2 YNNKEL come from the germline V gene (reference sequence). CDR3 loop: CASSYPGTGDTEAFF. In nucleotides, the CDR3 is TGTGCCAGCAGCTACCCCGGGACAGGGGACACTGAAGCTTTCTTT.

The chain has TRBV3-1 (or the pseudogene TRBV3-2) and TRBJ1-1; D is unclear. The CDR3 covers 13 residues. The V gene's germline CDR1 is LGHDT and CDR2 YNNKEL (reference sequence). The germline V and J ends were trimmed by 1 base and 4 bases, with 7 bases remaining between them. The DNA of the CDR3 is TGTGCCAGCAGCCAAGCGGTATTCACTGAAGCTTTCTTT. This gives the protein CASSQAVFTEAFF.